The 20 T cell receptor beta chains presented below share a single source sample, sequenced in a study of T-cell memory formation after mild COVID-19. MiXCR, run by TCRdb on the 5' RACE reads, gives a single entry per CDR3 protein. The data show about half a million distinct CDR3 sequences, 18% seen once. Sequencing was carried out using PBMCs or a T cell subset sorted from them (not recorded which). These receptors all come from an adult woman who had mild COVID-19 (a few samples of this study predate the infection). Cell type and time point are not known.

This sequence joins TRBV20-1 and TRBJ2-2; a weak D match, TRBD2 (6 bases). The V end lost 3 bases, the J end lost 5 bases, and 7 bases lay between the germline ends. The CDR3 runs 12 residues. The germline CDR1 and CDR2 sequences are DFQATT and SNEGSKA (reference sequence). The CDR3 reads CSASGGTGELFF. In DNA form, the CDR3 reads TGCAGTGCTAGTGGGGGGACCGGGGAGCTGTTTTTT.

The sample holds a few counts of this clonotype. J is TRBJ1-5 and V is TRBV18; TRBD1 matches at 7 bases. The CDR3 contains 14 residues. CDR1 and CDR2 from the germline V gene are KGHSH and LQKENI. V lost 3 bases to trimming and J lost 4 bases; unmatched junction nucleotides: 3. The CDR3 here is CASSPTGANQPQHF. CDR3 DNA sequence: TGTGCCAGCTCACCCACAGGGGCAAATCAGCCCCAGCATTTT.

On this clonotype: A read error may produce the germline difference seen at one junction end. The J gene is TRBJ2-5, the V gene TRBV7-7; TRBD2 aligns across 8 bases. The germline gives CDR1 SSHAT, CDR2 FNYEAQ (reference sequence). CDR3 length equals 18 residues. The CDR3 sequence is CASSKISGSNYRVETQYF. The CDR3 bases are TGTGCTAGCAGCAAGATAAGCGGGAGTAACTATCGGGTGGAGACCCAGTACTTC.

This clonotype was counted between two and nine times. The CDR3 sequence: CSARAAELAKNIQYF. CDR3 in DNA: TGCAGTGCTAGAGCCGCGGAGTTAGCCAAAAACATTCAGTACTTC. V usage is TRBV20-1 and J usage is TRBJ2-4, with D unresolved. Germline assignment: CDR1 DFQATT and CDR2 SNEGSKA (reference sequence). The V and J ends lost 1 base and 0 bases respectively, with 10 bases between them. The CDR3 contains 15 residues.

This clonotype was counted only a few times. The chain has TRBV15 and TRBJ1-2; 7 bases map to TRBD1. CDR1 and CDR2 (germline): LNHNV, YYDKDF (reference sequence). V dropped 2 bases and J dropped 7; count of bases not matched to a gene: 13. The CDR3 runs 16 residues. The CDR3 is CATSRTYTGTDGGYTF. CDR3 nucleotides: TGTGCCACCAGCAGAACCTATACCGGGACAGACGGTGGCTACACCTTC.

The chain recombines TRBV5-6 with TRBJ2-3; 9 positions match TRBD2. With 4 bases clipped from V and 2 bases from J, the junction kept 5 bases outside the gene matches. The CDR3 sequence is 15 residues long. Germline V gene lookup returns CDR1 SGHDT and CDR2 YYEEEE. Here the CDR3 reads CASSIAGVPTDTQYF. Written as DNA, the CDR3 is TGTGCCAGCAGCATAGCGGGGGTCCCCACAGATACGCAGTATTTT.

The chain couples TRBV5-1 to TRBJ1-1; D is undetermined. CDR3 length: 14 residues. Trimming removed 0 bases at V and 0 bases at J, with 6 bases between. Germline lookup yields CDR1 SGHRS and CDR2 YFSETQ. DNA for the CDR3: TGCGCCAGCAGCTTGGATGCGGTGAACACTGAAGCTTTCTTT. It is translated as CASSLDAVNTEAFF.

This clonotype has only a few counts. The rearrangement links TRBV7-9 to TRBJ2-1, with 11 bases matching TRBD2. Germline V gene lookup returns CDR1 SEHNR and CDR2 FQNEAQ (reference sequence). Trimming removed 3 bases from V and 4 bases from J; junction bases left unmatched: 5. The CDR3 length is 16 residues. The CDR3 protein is CASSFRLAGLYNEQFF. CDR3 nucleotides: TGTGCCAGCAGCTTTAGACTAGCGGGGCTATACAATGAGCAGTTCTTC.

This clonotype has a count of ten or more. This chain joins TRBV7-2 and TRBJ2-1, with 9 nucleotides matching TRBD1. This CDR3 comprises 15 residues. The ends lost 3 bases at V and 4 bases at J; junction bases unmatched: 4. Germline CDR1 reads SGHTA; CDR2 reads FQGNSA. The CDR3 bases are TGTGCCAGCAGCTTGGACAGGGGTCAATACAATGAGCAGTTCTTC. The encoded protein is CASSLDRGQYNEQFF.

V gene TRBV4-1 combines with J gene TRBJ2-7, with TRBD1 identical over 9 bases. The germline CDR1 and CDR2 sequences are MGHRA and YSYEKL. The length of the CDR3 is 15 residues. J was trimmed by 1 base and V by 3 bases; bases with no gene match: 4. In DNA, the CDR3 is TGCGCCAGCAGCCATGCCGGGACAGGGTCCTACGAGCAGTACTTC. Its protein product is CASSHAGTGSYEQYF.

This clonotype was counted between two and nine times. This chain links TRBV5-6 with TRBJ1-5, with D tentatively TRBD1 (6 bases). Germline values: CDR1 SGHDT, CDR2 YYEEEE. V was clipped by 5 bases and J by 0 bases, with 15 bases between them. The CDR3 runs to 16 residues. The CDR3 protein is CASSLGGPNSNQPQHF. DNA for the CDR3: TGTGCCAGCAGTTTAGGGGGGCCGAATAGCAATCAGCCCCAGCATTTT. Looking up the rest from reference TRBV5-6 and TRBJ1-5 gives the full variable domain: DAGVTQSPTHLIKTRGQQVTLRCSPKSGHDTVSWYQQALGQGPQFIFQYYEEEERQRGNFPDRFSGHQFPNYSSELNVNALLLGDSALYLCASSLGGPNSNQPQHFGDGTRLSIL.

The CDR3 nucleotides read TGTGCCAGCAGTGCTAGCGGGAGGCTAATCGGCACAGATACGCAGTATTTT. Its translation: CASSASGRLIGTDTQYF. The chain links TRBV27 to TRBJ2-3, with TRBD2 matching over 11 bases. The CDR3 length is 17 residues. CDR1 and CDR2 from the germline V gene are MNHEY and SMNVEV (reference sequence). V shed 5 bases and J 1 base; nucleotides not matched to a gene: 8.

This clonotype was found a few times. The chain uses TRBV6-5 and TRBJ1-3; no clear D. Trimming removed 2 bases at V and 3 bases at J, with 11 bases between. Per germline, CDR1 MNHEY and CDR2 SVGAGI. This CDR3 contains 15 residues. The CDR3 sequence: CASSYRREYGNTIYF. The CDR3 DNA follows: TGTGCCAGCAGTTACCGGAGGGAATATGGAAACACCATATATTTT.

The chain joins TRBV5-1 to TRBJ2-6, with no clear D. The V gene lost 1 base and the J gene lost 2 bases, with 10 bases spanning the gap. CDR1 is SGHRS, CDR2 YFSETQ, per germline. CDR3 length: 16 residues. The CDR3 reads CASSLRVGAGANVLTF. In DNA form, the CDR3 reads TGCGCCAGCAGCTTGAGGGTTGGAGCTGGGGCCAACGTCCTGACTTTC.

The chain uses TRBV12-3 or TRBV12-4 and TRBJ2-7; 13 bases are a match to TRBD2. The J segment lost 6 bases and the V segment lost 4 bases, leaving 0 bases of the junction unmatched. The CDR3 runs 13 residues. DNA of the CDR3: TGTGCCAGCAGTTGGACTAGCGGGAGCGAGCAGTACTTC. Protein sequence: CASSWTSGSEQYF.

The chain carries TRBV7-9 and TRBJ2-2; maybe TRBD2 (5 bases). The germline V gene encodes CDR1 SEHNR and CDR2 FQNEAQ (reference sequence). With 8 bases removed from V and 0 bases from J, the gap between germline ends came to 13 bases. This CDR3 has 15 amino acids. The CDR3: CASAFGVANTGELFF. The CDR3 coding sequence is TGTGCCAGCGCTTTCGGGGTCGCGAACACCGGGGAGCTGTTTTTT.

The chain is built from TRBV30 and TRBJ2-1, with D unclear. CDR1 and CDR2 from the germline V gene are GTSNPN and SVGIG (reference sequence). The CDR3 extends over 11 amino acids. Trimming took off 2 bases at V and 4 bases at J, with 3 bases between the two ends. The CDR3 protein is CAWSRYNEQFF. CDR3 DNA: TGTGCCTGGAGTAGGTACAATGAGCAGTTCTTC.

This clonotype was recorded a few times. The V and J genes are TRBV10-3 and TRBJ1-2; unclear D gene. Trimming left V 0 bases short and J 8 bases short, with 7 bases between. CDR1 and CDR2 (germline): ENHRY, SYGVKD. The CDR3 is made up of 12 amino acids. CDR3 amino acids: CAISESADGYTF. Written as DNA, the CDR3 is TGTGCCATCAGTGAGTCGGCGGACGGCTACACCTTC.

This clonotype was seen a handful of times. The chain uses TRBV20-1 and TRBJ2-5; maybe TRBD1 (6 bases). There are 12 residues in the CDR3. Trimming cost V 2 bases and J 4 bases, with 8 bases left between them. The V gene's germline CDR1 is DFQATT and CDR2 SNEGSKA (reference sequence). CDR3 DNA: TGCAGTGCTAGATACAGGGCAGAGACCCAGTACTTC. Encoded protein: CSARYRAETQYF.

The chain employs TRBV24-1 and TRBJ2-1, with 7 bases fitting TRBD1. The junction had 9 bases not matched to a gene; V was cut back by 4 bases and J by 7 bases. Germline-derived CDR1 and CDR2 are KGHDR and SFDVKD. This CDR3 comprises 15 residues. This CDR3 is CATSERGRGGNEQFF. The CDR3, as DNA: TGTGCCACCAGTGAAAGGGGGCGCGGTGGGAATGAGCAGTTCTTC.